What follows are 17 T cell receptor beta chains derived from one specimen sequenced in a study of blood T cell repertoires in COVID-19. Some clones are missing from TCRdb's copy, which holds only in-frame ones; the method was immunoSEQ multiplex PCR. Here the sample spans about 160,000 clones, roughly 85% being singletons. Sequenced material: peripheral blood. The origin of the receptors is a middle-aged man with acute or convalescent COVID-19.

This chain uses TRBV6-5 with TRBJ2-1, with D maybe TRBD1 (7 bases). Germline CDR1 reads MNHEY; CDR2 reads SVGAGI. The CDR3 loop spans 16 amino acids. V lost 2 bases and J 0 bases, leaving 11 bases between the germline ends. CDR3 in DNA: TGTGCCAGCAGTTACAGGCGGGACAGCTCCTACAATGAGCAGTTCTTC. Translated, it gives CASSYRRDSSYNEQFF.

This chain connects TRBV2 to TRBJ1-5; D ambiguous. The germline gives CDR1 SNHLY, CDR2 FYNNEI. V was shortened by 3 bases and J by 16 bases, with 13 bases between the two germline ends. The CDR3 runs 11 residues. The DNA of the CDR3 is TGTGCCAGCAGTGAGAACAAAATCACACATTTT. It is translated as CASSENKITHF.

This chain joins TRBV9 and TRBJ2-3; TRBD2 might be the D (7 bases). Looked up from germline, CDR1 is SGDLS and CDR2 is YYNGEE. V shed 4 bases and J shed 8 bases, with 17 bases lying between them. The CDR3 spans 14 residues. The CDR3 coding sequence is TGTGCCAGCAGCTCCGGGGGGCCCCGGTCTACGCAGTATTTT. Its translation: CASSSGGPRSTQYF.

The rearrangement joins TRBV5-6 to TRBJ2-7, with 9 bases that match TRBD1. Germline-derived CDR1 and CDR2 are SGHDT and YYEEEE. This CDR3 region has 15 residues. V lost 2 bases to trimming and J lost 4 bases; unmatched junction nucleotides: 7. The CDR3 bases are TGTGCCAGCAGCTTTAGTACAGGGGGCAGGTACGAGCAGTACTTC. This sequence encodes CASSFSTGGRYEQYF.

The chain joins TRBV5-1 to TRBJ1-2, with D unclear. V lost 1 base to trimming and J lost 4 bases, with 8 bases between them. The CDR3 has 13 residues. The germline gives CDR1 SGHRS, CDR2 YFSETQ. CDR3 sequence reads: CASSLNPLYGYTF. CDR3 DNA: TGCGCCAGCAGCTTGAATCCCCTCTATGGCTACACCTTC.

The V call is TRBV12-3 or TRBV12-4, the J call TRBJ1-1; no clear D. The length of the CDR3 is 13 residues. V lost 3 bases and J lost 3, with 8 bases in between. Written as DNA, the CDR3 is TGTGCCAGCAGTTTTACAACAGACACTGAAGCTTTCTTT. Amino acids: CASSFTTDTEAFF.

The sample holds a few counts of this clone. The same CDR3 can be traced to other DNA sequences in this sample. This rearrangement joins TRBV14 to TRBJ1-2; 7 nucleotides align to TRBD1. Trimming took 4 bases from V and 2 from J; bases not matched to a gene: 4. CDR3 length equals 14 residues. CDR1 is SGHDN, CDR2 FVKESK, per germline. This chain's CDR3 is CASSPPGQNYGYTF. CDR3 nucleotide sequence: TGTGCCAGCAGCCCCCCGGGACAGAACTATGGCTACACCTTC.

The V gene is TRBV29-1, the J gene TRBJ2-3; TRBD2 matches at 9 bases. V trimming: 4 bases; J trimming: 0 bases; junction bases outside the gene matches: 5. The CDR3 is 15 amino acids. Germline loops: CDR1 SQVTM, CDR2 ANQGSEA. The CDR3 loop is CSVARSGGSTDTQYF. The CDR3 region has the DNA TGCAGCGTTGCCCGTAGCGGGGGAAGCACAGATACGCAGTATTTT.

The chain's CDR3 is CASSLNRGHNSPLHF. CDR3 coding DNA: TGCGCCAGCAGCCTCAACAGGGGACATAATTCACCCCTCCACTTT. The chain carries TRBV4-3 and TRBJ1-6, with TRBD1 matching over 7 bases. Trimming cost V 4 bases and J 5 bases; bases outside gene matches: 5. Germline loops: CDR1 LGHNA, CDR2 YSLEER. This CDR3 is 15 amino acids long.

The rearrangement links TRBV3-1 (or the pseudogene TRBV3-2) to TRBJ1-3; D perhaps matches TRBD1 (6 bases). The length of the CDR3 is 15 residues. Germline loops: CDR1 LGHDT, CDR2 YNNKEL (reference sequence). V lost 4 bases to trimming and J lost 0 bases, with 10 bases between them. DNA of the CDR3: TGTGCCAGCAGCCGCCAGGGGAACTCTGGAAACACCATATATTTT. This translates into CASSRQGNSGNTIYF.

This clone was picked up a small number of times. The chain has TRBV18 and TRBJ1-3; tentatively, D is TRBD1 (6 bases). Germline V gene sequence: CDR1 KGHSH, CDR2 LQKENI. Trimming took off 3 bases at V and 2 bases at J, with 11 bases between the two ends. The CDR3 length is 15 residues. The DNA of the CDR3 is TGTGCCAGCTCACCCGACAGGTCTCCTGGAAACACCATATATTTT. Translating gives CASSPDRSPGNTIYF.

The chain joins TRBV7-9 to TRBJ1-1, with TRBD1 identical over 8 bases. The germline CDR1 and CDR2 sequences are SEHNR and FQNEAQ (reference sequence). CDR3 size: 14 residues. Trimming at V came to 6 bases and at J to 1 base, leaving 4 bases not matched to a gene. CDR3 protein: CASRRGTGNTEAFF. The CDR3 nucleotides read TGTGCCAGCAGGAGAGGGACAGGGAACACTGAAGCTTTCTTT.

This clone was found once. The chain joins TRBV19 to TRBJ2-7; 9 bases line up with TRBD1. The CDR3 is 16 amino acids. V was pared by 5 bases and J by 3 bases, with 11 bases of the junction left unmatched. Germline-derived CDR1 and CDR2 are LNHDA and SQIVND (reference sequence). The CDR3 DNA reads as TGTGCCAGTAGTGAGGGACAGGGAAGTTTAAGCTACGAGCAGTACTTC. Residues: CASSEGQGSLSYEQYF.

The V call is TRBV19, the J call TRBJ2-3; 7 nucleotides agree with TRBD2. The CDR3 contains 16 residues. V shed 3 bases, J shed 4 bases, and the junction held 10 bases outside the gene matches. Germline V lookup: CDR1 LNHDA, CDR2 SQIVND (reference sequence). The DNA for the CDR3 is TGTGCCAGTAGTATGGGGAGGGGTCCACCGGCAGATACGCAGTATTTT. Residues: CASSMGRGPPADTQYF.

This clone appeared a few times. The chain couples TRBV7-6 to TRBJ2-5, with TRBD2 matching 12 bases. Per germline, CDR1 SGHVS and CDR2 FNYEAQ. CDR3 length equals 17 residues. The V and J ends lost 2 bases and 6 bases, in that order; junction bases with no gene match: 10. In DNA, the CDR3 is TGTGCCAGCAGCTTACCACTAGCGGGGGGCATGGAGAAGACCCAGTACTTC. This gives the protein CASSLPLAGGMEKTQYF.

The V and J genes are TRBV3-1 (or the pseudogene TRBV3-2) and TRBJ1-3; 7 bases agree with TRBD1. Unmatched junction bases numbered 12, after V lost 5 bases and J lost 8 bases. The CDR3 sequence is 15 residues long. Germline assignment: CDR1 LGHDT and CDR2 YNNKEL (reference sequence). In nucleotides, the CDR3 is TGTGCCAGCAGCGACGCCGGGACAGCGGCCTACACCATATATTTT. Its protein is CASSDAGTAAYTIYF.

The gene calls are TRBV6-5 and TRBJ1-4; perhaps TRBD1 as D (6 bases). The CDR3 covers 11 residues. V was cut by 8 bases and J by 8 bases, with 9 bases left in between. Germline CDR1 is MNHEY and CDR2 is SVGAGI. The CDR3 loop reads CASRGQEKLFF. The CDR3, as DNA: TGTGCCAGCCGAGGACAGGAAAAACTGTTTTTT.